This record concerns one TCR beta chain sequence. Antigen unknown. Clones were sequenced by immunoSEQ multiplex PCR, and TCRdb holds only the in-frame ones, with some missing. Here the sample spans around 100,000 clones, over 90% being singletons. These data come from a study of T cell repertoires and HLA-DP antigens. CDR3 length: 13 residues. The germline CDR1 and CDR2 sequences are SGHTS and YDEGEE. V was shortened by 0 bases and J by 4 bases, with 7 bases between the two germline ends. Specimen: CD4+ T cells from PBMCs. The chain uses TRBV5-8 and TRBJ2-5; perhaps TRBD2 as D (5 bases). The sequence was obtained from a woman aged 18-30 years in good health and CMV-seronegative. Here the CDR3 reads CASSLGRGETQYF. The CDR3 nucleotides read TGTGCCAGCAGCTTGGGTCGGGGAGAGACCCAGTACTTC.